These 23 T cell receptor beta chains came from one sample sequenced in a study of blood T cell repertoires in COVID-19. The assay was immunoSEQ multiplex PCR, and TCRdb's table has in-frame clones only and misses some. The sample has 150,000 to 200,000 clones, 88% seen once. Sequenced input: peripheral blood. These receptors originate from a man aged 55 to 70 with acute or convalescent COVID-19.

This chain joins TRBV12-3 or TRBV12-4 and TRBJ1-3; D unclear. The CDR3 is 12 amino acids. V was pared by 6 bases and J by 3 bases, with 6 bases between. CDR3 bases: TGTGCCAGCAGCGGGGTTGGAAACACCATATATTTT. Translating it yields CASSGVGNTIYF.

V and J are TRBV18 and TRBJ2-6; D gene unclear. Germline CDR1 KGHSH, CDR2 LQKENI. This CDR3 comprises 15 residues. Trimming pared 6 bases from V and 1 base from J, leaving 10 bases between. The CDR3 region has the DNA TGTGCCAGCTCCTCGACTCCTTCTGGGGCCAACGTCCTGACTTTC. Protein sequence: CASSSTPSGANVLTF. The entire variable domain, with the rest obtained from reference TRBV18 and TRBJ2-6, is as follows: NAGVMQNPRHLVRRRGQEARLRCSPMKGHSHVYWYRQLPEEGLKFMVYLQKENIIDESGMPKERFSAEFPKEGPSILRIQQVVRGDSAAYFCASSSTPSGANVLTFGAGSRLTVL.

The rearrangement links TRBV7-3 to TRBJ2-7; 7 nucleotides match TRBD1. The CDR3 spans 13 residues. CDR1 is SGHTA and CDR2 is FQGTGA in the germline V gene. After removal of 2 bases from V and 6 bases from J, the junction contained 4 bases not matched to a gene. CDR3 loop: CASSLARGPEQYV. CDR3 in DNA: TGTGCCAGCAGCTTAGCGAGGGGGCCCGAGCAGTACGTC.

The J gene is TRBJ1-1, the V gene TRBV21-1. TRBV21-1 is noted as a pseudogene. This CDR3 region has 15 residues. CDR3 loop: CASSKGWSSDTEAFF. CDR3 nucleotide sequence: TGTGCCAGCAGCAAAGGGTGGAGCTCCGACACTGAAGCTTTCTTT.

The genes are TRBV6-1 and TRBJ1-5; tentatively, D is TRBD1 (5 bases). Germline V lookup: CDR1 MNHNS, CDR2 SASEGT. Trimming removed 1 base from V and 6 bases from J, with 10 bases in between. The CDR3 has 14 residues. The CDR3 DNA reads TGTGCCAGCAGTGAAGGGGACTTCGCTCAGCCCCAGCATTTT. Translated: CASSEGDFAQPQHF.

This chain joins TRBV5-1 and TRBJ1-1, with D perhaps matching TRBD1 (6 bases). The V gene lost 4 bases and the J gene lost 5 bases, with 18 bases spanning the gap. The CDR3 totals 15 residues. The germline gives CDR1 SGHRS, CDR2 YFSETQ. CDR3 bases: TGCGCCAGCAGCCGGCCCTCCACAGGGTTTACTGAAGCTTTCTTT. It specifies CASSRPSTGFTEAFF.

With regard to this clone: The sample carries other DNA sequences with the same CDR3. The CDR3 coding sequence is TGTGCCAGCAGTTTTACAGGGGCAGATACGCAGTATTTT. Amino acid sequence: CASSFTGADTQYF. The chain combines TRBV12-3 or TRBV12-4 with TRBJ2-3; TRBD1 matches at 7 bases. The CDR3 extends over 13 amino acids. After removal of 3 bases from V and 4 bases from J, the junction contained 1 base not matched to a gene.

The V and J genes are TRBV11-3 and TRBJ2-5, with a weak D call TRBD2 (5 bases). V was shortened by 0 bases and J by 2 bases, with 13 bases between the two germline ends. The CDR3 covers 16 residues. The germline gives CDR1 SGHNT, CDR2 YENEEA. DNA for the CDR3: TGTGCCAGCAGCTTAGATACTCTAGCAGCTCAAGAGACCCAGTACTTC. This codes for CASSLDTLAAQETQYF.

As regards this clone: At one end the junction does not follow the germline gene, possibly because of a read error. This rearrangement joins TRBV10-3 to TRBJ1-1; D not certain. Germline loops: CDR1 ENHRY, CDR2 SYGVKD. The CDR3 is 13 residues long. This chain's CDR3 is CAITPGLNTESFF. The DNA of the CDR3 is TGTGCCATCACCCCCGGACTCAACACTGAATCTTTCTTT.

The chain links TRBV12-3 or TRBV12-4 to TRBJ1-1; TRBD1 matches at 7 bases. This CDR3 spans 13 amino acids. Germline trimming cut 5 bases from V and 5 bases from J; bases unmatched to any gene: 5. CDR3 protein: CASSRQGYTEAFF. The CDR3 coding sequence is TGTGCCAGCAGTAGACAGGGATATACTGAAGCTTTCTTT.

The V call is TRBV13, the J call TRBJ2-5, with TRBD1 as a possible D gene (5 bases). The CDR3 has 12 residues. Germline V gene lookup returns CDR1 PRHDT and CDR2 FYEKMQ (reference sequence). Trimming shortened V by 5 bases and J by 1 base, and 5 bases separated the two germline ends. CDR3 in amino acids: CASSGAQETQYF. CDR3 nucleotides: TGTGCCAGCAGCGGGGCCCAAGAGACCCAGTACTTC. Combining the CDR3 with reference TRBV13 and TRBJ2-5 gives the whole variable domain AAGVIQSPRHLIKEKRETATLKCYPIPRHDTVYWYQQGPGQDPQFLISFYEKMQSDKGSIPDRFSAQQFSDYHSELNMSSLELGDSALYFCASSGAQETQYFGPGTRLLVL.

In its sample, this clone was seen a few times. This chain links TRBV5-4 with TRBJ1-6; 7 bases agree with TRBD1. Germline V gene lookup returns CDR1 SGHNT and CDR2 YYREEE (reference sequence). V lost 1 base, J lost 8 bases, and 6 bases stayed unmatched. The CDR3 totals 15 residues. The CDR3 bases are TGTGCCAGCAGCTTGATGTCAGGGGGTGATTCACCCCTCCACTTT. Protein product: CASSLMSGGDSPLHF.

CDR3 amino acids: CASSLEGALNTEAFF. DNA of the CDR3: TGTGCCAGCAGCTTGGAGGGAGCCTTGAACACTGAAGCTTTCTTT. The chain links TRBV5-4 to TRBJ1-1, with unresolved D. Germline V CDR1 and CDR2: SGHNT, YYREEE (reference sequence). This CDR3 comprises 15 residues. Between the trimmed V and J ends, which lost 0 bases and 0 bases, there was a span of 9 bases.

The chain couples TRBV5-4 to TRBJ2-2, with 12 bases lining up with TRBD1. The V gene end was trimmed by 2 bases and the J gene end by 7 bases; junction bases not matched to a gene: 6. The germline gives CDR1 SGHNT, CDR2 YYREEE (reference sequence). The CDR3 is 16 residues long. The DNA for the CDR3 is TGTGCCAGCAGCTTCGGGACAGGGGGCCGGCGCGGGGAGCTGTTTTTT. Translating gives CASSFGTGGRRGELFF.

CDR3 loop: CASTGDLLETQYF. As DNA, the CDR3 is TGTGCCAGCACGGGGGACCTCCTGGAGACCCAGTACTTC. V gene TRBV7-8 combines with J gene TRBJ2-5; possible D gene TRBD2, 6 bases. The CDR3 is 13 residues long. V lost 7 bases and J lost 5, with 14 bases in between. Germline values: CDR1 SGHVS, CDR2 FQNEAQ.

V gene TRBV12-5 combines with J gene TRBJ1-5; D remains ambiguous. The CDR3 sequence is 15 residues long. Trimming shortened V by 7 bases and J by 0 bases, and 13 bases separated the two germline ends. In germline, CDR1 is LGHNT, CDR2 FRNRAP. CDR3 nucleotides: TGTGCTAGTGCCCTAGTAGTGAATAGCAATCAGCCCCAGCATTTT. This gives the protein CASALVVNSNQPQHF.

The CDR3 reads CATSGGDTEAFF. In nucleotides, the CDR3 is TGTGCCACCTCGGGGGGCGACACTGAAGCTTTCTTT. The V and J genes are TRBV25-1 and TRBJ1-1, with D possibly matching TRBD1 (6 bases). Germline CDR1 and CDR2: MGHDK and SYGVNS. V was pared by 10 bases and J by 3 bases, with 12 bases between. The CDR3 has 12 residues.

This clone was seen only once. The chain couples TRBV7-8 to TRBJ2-5; possibly TRBD1 for D (5 bases). Germline-derived CDR1 and CDR2 are SGHVS and FQNEAQ. This CDR3 is 14 amino acids long. Trimming took 5 bases from V and 5 from J, leaving 15 bases between them. DNA of the CDR3: TGTGCCAGCAGCCCCCGGACATTTCAGGAGACCCAGTACTTC. It encodes CASSPRTFQETQYF.

The chain employs TRBV27 and TRBJ2-7; possible D gene TRBD2, 6 bases. CDR3 size: 14 residues. From germline, CDR1 is MNHEY and CDR2 SMNVEV (reference sequence). V lost 3 bases, J lost 6 bases, and 15 bases lay in between. The CDR3 nucleotides read TGTGCCAGCAGTTTCTGGGGGGTTGGTCGCGAGCAGTACTTC. Its protein product is CASSFWGVGREQYF.

This chain links TRBV6-6 with TRBJ1-4, with unresolved D. Looked up from germline, CDR1 is MNHNY and CDR2 is SVGAGI (reference sequence). The V and J ends lost 0 bases and 3 bases respectively, with 8 bases between them. This CDR3 has 15 amino acids. The CDR3 DNA is TGTGCCAGCAGTTACTCCCGGGGTGCTAATGAAAAACTGTTTTTT. This gives the protein CASSYSRGANEKLFF.

The sample holds a few counts of this clone. The J gene is TRBJ2-2, the V gene TRBV29-1, with 10 bases matching TRBD2. The CDR3 extends over 14 amino acids. The ends lost 2 bases at V and 7 bases at J; junction bases unmatched: 4. Germline-derived CDR1 and CDR2 are SQVTM and ANQGSEA. In DNA, the CDR3 is TGCAGCGTTGAACGGGTAGCGGGAGGCGGGGAGCTGTTTTTT. It translates to CSVERVAGGGELFF.

The V and J genes are TRBV19 and TRBJ1-3; D not certain. This CDR3 region has 13 residues. Trimming stripped 5 bases from V and 2 bases from J, with 7 bases between. Germline V CDR1 and CDR2: LNHDA, SQIVND (reference sequence). The CDR3, as DNA: TGTGCCAGTAGTTCGGAGCCTGGAAACACCATATATTTT. It specifies CASSSEPGNTIYF.

The rearrangement links TRBV9 to TRBJ2-7; D gene uncertain. Germline V gives CDR1 SGDLS, CDR2 YYNGEE. V gave up 4 bases and J gave up 5 bases, with 16 bases separating them. CDR3 length equals 14 residues. In DNA, the CDR3 is TGTGCCAGCAGCCCGGCGGATATGGAGAACGAGCAGTACTTC. It specifies CASSPADMENEQYF. Full variable domain (remainder filled in from reference TRBV9 and TRBJ2-7): DSGVTQTPKHLITATGQRVTLRCSPRSGDLSVYWYQQSLDQGLQFLIQYYNGEERAKGNILERFSAQQFPDLHSELNLSSLELGDSALYFCASSPADMENEQYFGPGTRLTVT.